The 8 T cell receptor beta chains below all came from one sample that was sequenced in a study of blood T cell repertoires in COVID-19. Clones were sequenced by immunoSEQ multiplex PCR, and TCRdb holds only the in-frame ones, with some missing. In the table there are under 200,000 clones, less than 90% of which are singletons. Sequencing used peripheral blood. Every receptor here comes from a woman in her 70s with COVID-19, enrolled during active disease.

J is TRBJ1-5 and V is TRBV30, with a weak D call TRBD1 (5 bases). Germline V CDR1 and CDR2: GTSNPN, SVGIG (reference sequence). V was trimmed by 2 bases and J by 0 bases, leaving 17 bases between them. The CDR3 is 17 residues long. CDR3 nucleotide sequence: TGTGCCTGGAGTCCCTTTATCGGGGGGTATAGCAATCAGCCCCAGCATTTT. Residues: CAWSPFIGGYSNQPQHF.

This clone was counted between two and nine times. The V and J genes are TRBV3-1 (or the pseudogene TRBV3-2) and TRBJ2-3, with 8 nucleotides matching TRBD2. The V and J ends lost 0 bases and 1 base, in that order; junction bases with no gene match: 3. Germline V gives CDR1 LGHDT, CDR2 YNNKEL (reference sequence). The CDR3 has 16 amino acids. The chain's CDR3 is CASSQDPRGGTDTQYF. The CDR3 DNA sequence: TGTGCCAGCAGCCAAGACCCGCGGGGGGGCACAGATACGCAGTATTTT.

V gene TRBV7-8 combines with J gene TRBJ1-1, with 7 bases fitting TRBD1. CDR1 and CDR2 from the germline V gene are SGHVS and FQNEAQ. V shed 4 bases and J 1 base; nucleotides not matched to a gene: 9. The CDR3 has 16 amino acids. CDR3 sequence: CASSSSIGQANTEAFF. The CDR3 DNA reads as TGTGCCAGCAGCTCCTCCATAGGACAGGCGAACACTGAAGCTTTCTTT.

The chain has TRBV19 and TRBJ2-2, with TRBD2 matching over 9 bases. CDR1 is LNHDA, CDR2 SQIVND, per germline (reference sequence). Germline trimming cut 5 bases from V and 8 bases from J; bases unmatched to any gene: 12. The CDR3 spans 16 residues. The CDR3 is CASSGMTSGGPGELFF. The CDR3 DNA reads TGTGCCAGTAGTGGGATGACTAGCGGTGGGCCTGGGGAGCTGTTTTTT.

The chain recombines TRBV29-1 with TRBJ2-3; D call uncertain. CDR1 and CDR2 from the germline V gene are SQVTM and ANQGSEA. This CDR3 region has 14 residues. Between the trimmed V and J ends, which lost 3 bases and 2 bases, there was a span of 12 bases. In DNA form, the CDR3 reads TGCAGCGTTGACTTTCCCCCCCCCACAGATACGCAGTATTTT. This translates into CSVDFPPPTDTQYF.

CDR3 DNA sequence: TGTGCCAGTAGTATAGGAGGGACAGACCACGATCAGCCCCAGCATTTT. This translates into CASSIGGTDHDQPQHF. The rearrangement links TRBV19 to TRBJ1-5, with 7 positions matching TRBD1. J gave up 5 bases and V 1 base, and 8 bases lay outside the gene matches. Germline V gene data show CDR1 as LNHDA and CDR2 as SQIVND (reference sequence). CDR3 length: 16 residues.

There are a few counts of this clone. The chain uses TRBV7-8 and TRBJ2-7; the D gene is possibly TRBD1 (6 bases). Trimming removed 5 bases from V and 3 bases from J, with 14 bases in between. Germline V gives CDR1 SGHVS, CDR2 FQNEAQ. The CDR3 totals 14 residues. CDR3 region: CASSTDRNIYEQYF. For the CDR3, the DNA is TGTGCCAGCAGCACGGACAGAAACATCTACGAGCAGTACTTC.

The chain couples TRBV28 to TRBJ1-1, with 7 nucleotides matching TRBD1. V lost 7 bases to trimming and J lost 4 bases; unmatched junction nucleotides: 6. The CDR3 totals 13 residues. In germline, CDR1 is MDHEN, CDR2 SYDVKM. The CDR3 is CASILRGSTEAFF. Here the CDR3 DNA reads TGTGCCAGCATCCTCAGGGGGTCCACTGAAGCTTTCTTT.